This T cell receptor beta chain was retrieved from a study of blood T cell repertoires in COVID-19. Whole-study context: Some COVID-19 samples were acute and others convalescent; all came from the United States, Italy and Spain. T cells, B-cell-depleted T cells, or PBMCs supplied cDNA or gDNA.

The CDR3 is made up of 15 amino acids. The germline gives CDR1 LNHDA, CDR2 SQIVND (reference sequence). V was pared by 3 bases and J by 10 bases, with 19 bases between. How the authors handled the data: Researchers report that nucleated cell counts were estimated from reference gene primer amplification. The method was immunoSEQ multiplex PCR; TCRdb's version includes in-frame clones alone and lacks a portion of them. The DNA was the basis for D and trimming; V, J and clone size are from that table. In the table there are about 160,000 clones, approximately 95% of which are singletons. The J gene is TRBJ2-1, the V gene TRBV19; TRBD1 is a possible D gene (6 bases). Sequencing was performed on peripheral blood. The receptor was derived from a woman in her fifties or sixties with acute or convalescent COVID-19. CDR3 nucleotide sequence: TGTGCCAGTAGTATTTCCCCCGGGACACATACCGAGCAGTTCTTC. It encodes CASSISPGTHTEQFF.